These 23 T cell receptor beta chains were sequenced from one sample in a study of preoperative IRX-2 immunotherapy in early breast cancer. Data came from immunoSEQ multiplex PCR; TCRdb stores just in-frame clones and leaves some out. The data contain approximately 98,000 clones, 86% of them singletons. The treatment here: preoperative locoregional IRX-2 cytokine immunotherapy. Sequencing used tumor tissue, obtained after IRX-2 immunotherapy. These receptors all stem from a human donor with breast cancer.

The chain couples TRBV19 to TRBJ2-7, with TRBD1 identical over 9 bases. Germline-derived CDR1 and CDR2 are LNHDA and SQIVND (reference sequence). The length of the CDR3 is 16 residues. V lost 0 bases, J lost 2 bases, and 5 bases stayed unmatched. The CDR3 protein is CASSIDLGQGPYEQYF. CDR3 coding DNA: TGTGCCAGTAGTATAGATCTGGGACAGGGCCCCTACGAGCAGTACTTC.

The rearrangement joins TRBV6-8 to TRBJ1-6; D is uncertain. Trimming stripped 6 bases from V and 13 bases from J, with 16 bases between. The germline CDR1 and CDR2 sequences are MNHGY and SAAAGT. The CDR3 loop spans 13 amino acids. In DNA form, the CDR3 reads TGTGCCAGCAGCTCAACGATGAGGAGGCCCCTCCACTTT. This encodes CASSSTMRRPLHF.

V gene TRBV5-1 combines with J gene TRBJ2-7; 9 bases line up with TRBD1. The CDR3 is made up of 16 amino acids. Germline V gene sequence: CDR1 SGHRS, CDR2 YFSETQ. Trimming cost V 0 bases and J 4 bases; bases outside gene matches: 8. For the CDR3, the DNA is TGCGCCAGCAGCTTGGGGGACAGGGTCAAGTGGTACGAGCAGTACTTC. Its protein product is CASSLGDRVKWYEQYF. The whole variable domain, filled in from reference TRBV5-1 and TRBJ2-7, reads KAGVTQTPRYLIKTRGQQVTLSCSPISGHRSVSWYQQTPGQGLQFLFEYFSETQRNKGNFPGRFSGRQFSNSRSEMNVSTLELGDSALYLCASSLGDRVKWYEQYFGPGTRLTVT.

This chain uses TRBV28 with TRBJ1-2; possible D gene TRBD1, 5 bases. Germline-derived CDR1 and CDR2 are MDHEN and SYDVKM. V was trimmed by 5 bases and J by 6 bases, leaving 16 bases between them. CDR3 size: 14 residues. The CDR3: CASSPPSGGNGYTF. DNA of the CDR3: TGTGCCAGCAGTCCCCCCTCGGGGGGAAATGGCTACACCTTC.

Concerning this clone itself: The junction differs from germline at one of its ends, possibly a read error. V gene TRBV6-8 combines with J gene TRBJ2-3; D may correspond to TRBD1 or TRBD2 (5 bases each). This CDR3 contains 15 residues. The germline gives CDR1 MNHGY, CDR2 SAAAGT. CDR3 loop: CAISGGTGATDTQYF. CDR3 nucleotides: TGTGCCATCAGTGGAGGTACAGGAGCGACAGATACGCAGTATTTT.

The V and J genes are TRBV22-1 and TRBJ1-3; the DNA was not compared with TRBD1, the D call given in the table. TRBV22-1 is classified as a pseudogene. CDR3 size: 15 residues. CDR3 sequence reads: CATSDSGGSGNTIYF. The CDR3 coding sequence is TGTGCCACCAGTGATTCAGGGGGCTCTGGAAACACCATATATTTT.

The chain combines TRBV7-7 with TRBJ2-7; TRBD1 matches at 7 bases. Germline V gene data show CDR1 as SSHAT and CDR2 as FNYEAQ (reference sequence). Unmatched junction bases numbered 9, after V lost 5 bases and J lost 2 bases. The CDR3 is 15 amino acids. CDR3 bases: TGTGCCAGCAGCACTCCGGGACAGACCACCTACGAGCAGTACTTC. Translated: CASSTPGQTTYEQYF.

This chain uses TRBV6-8 with TRBJ2-2; D gene unclear. V was pared by 7 bases and J by 0 bases, with 9 bases between. From germline, CDR1 is MNHGY and CDR2 SAAAGT. This CDR3 spans 14 amino acids. In DNA, the CDR3 is TGTGCCAGCATGCAGAGCGCGAACACCGGGGAGCTGTTTTTT. Its protein product is CASMQSANTGELFF.

V gene TRBV10-2 combines with J gene TRBJ1-1; 8 bases align to TRBD1. The CDR3 is 16 amino acids. J lost 4 bases, V lost 6 bases, and 13 bases had no gene match. CDR1 is WSHSY, CDR2 SAAADI, per germline. The CDR3 DNA sequence: TGCGCCAGCAGGAGGGCAGGGGGCGTCTGGGGCACTGAAGCTTTCTTT. Translation gives CASRRAGGVWGTEAFF.

This chain connects TRBV19 to TRBJ1-5; 7 bases line up with TRBD1. Losses at the gene ends were 0 bases for V and 0 bases for J; bases not matched to a gene: 8. Germline V gene sequence: CDR1 LNHDA, CDR2 SQIVND (reference sequence). This CDR3 comprises 18 residues. CDR3 DNA: TGTGCCAGTAGTATAGACCCCTGGACAGGTTATAGCAATCAGCCCCAGCATTTT. Protein: CASSIDPWTGYSNQPQHF.

The rearrangement uses TRBV5-1 and TRBJ2-7; D might be TRBD1 or TRBD2, each matching 5 bases. CDR1 and CDR2 from the germline V gene are SGHRS and YFSETQ. Trimming cost V 4 bases and J 0 bases, with 14 bases left between them. The CDR3 totals 15 residues. The CDR3 loop reads CASSPFGTGSYEQYF. CDR3 sequence (DNA): TGCGCCAGCAGCCCCTTCGGGACCGGCTCCTACGAGCAGTACTTC.

This sequence joins TRBV25-1 and TRBJ2-3; 10 bases fit TRBD2. V was clipped by 5 bases and J by 3 bases; unmatched bases: 5. CDR1 is MGHDK, CDR2 SYGVNS, per germline. This CDR3 region has 15 residues. The CDR3 coding sequence is TGTGCCAGCAGTTTGAGCGGGGGGGCAACAGATACGCAGTATTTT. This encodes CASSLSGGATDTQYF. The full variable domain, in which reference TRBV25-1 and TRBJ2-3 provide the parts outside the CDR3, is EADIYQTPRYLVIGTGKKITLECSQTMGHDKMYWYQQDPGMELHLIHYSYGVNSTEKGDLSSESTVSRIRTEHFPLTLESARPSHTSQYLCASSLSGGATDTQYFGPGTRLTVL.

The genes are TRBV28 and TRBJ2-3; 8 positions agree with TRBD2. V trimming: 6 bases; J trimming: 2 bases; junction bases outside the gene matches: 13. The germline V gene encodes CDR1 MDHEN and CDR2 SYDVKM. There are 17 residues in the CDR3. CDR3 sequence: CASSKVPQRGTTDTQYF. CDR3 in DNA: TGTGCCAGCAGCAAAGTTCCTCAGCGGGGGACCACAGATACGCAGTATTTT. Looking up the rest from reference TRBV28 and TRBJ2-3 gives the full variable domain: DVKVTQSSRYLVKRTGEKVFLECVQDMDHENMFWYRQDPGLGLRLIYFSYDVKMKEKGDIPEGYSVSREKKERFSLILESASTNQTSMYLCASSKVPQRGTTDTQYFGPGTRLTVL.

The count of this clone is one. J is TRBJ1-2 and V is TRBV6-4; 12 bases line up with TRBD1. Trimming cost V 11 bases and J 7 bases; bases outside gene matches: 8. The CDR3 covers 13 residues. CDR1 is MRHNA and CDR2 is SNTAGT in the germline V gene. CDR3 nucleotide sequence: TGTGCCGTCAAAGCGGGACAGGGGGCTGGCTACACCTTC. Its protein is CAVKAGQGAGYTF.

The chain has TRBV28 and TRBJ1-5; D perhaps matches TRBD1 (6 bases). Germline V CDR1 and CDR2: MDHEN, SYDVKM. Trimming took off 10 bases at V and 3 bases at J, with 16 bases between the two ends. The CDR3 runs to 14 residues. The CDR3 coding sequence is TGTGCCATCAAGAGGGGGGATCTCAATCAGCCCCAGCATTTT. Its protein is CAIKRGDLNQPQHF.

This rearrangement joins TRBV5-1 to TRBJ2-3; 12 nucleotides line up with TRBD2. The CDR3 has 16 residues. With 2 bases clipped from V and 1 base from J, the junction kept 2 bases outside the gene matches. Germline V lookup: CDR1 SGHRS, CDR2 YFSETQ. CDR3 bases: TGCGCCAGCAGCTTCGGACTAGCGGGGCGCACAGATACGCAGTATTTT. Residues: CASSFGLAGRTDTQYF.

The chain has TRBV6-8 and TRBJ2-7; TRBD1 is a possible D gene (5 bases). V was cut by 4 bases and J by 2 bases, with 9 bases left in between. From germline, CDR1 is MNHGY and CDR2 SAAAGT. The CDR3 is 13 amino acids. DNA for the CDR3: TGTGCCAGCAGTTCTGGCAGGGCCTACGAGCAGTACTTC. The encoded protein is CASSSGRAYEQYF.

The rearrangement links TRBV7-7 to TRBJ2-5; no firm D call. CDR3 length equals 15 residues. CDR1 SSHAT and CDR2 FNYEAQ come from the germline V gene (reference sequence). V dropped 4 bases and J dropped 5 bases, with 17 bases sitting between them. CDR3 in DNA: TGTGCCAGCAGCTCTACAGACACGGGCGGTGAGACCCAGTACTTC. Protein product: CASSSTDTGGETQYF.

This chain uses TRBV28 with TRBJ1-1; weak D call: TRBD1 (5 bases). The CDR3 spans 12 residues. V was clipped by 6 bases and J by 3 bases, with 8 bases between them. Germline CDR1 MDHEN, CDR2 SYDVKM. The CDR3 here is CASSLRDTEAFF. CDR3 DNA: TGTGCCAGCAGCCTCAGGGACACTGAAGCTTTCTTT. The variable domain in full, with the rest retrieved from reference TRBV28 and TRBJ1-1, is DVKVTQSSRYLVKRTGEKVFLECVQDMDHENMFWYRQDPGLGLRLIYFSYDVKMKEKGDIPEGYSVSREKKERFSLILESASTNQTSMYLCASSLRDTEAFFGQGTRLTVV.

The chain joins TRBV6-8 to TRBJ2-6; a weak D match, TRBD2 (7 bases). This CDR3 contains 15 residues. Germline lookup yields CDR1 MNHGY and CDR2 SAAAGT. Deletions cut 10 bases from V and 0 bases from J, with 13 bases between. This CDR3 is CAIKGGDSGANVLTF. DNA of the CDR3: TGTGCCATCAAGGGGGGGGACTCTGGGGCCAACGTCCTGACTTTC.

The chain is built from TRBV7-1 and TRBJ2-2, with a tentative D call TRBD2 (5 bases). TRBV7-1 is classed as an ORF, of uncertain function. The CDR3 covers 16 residues. Trimming left V 4 bases short and J 7 bases short, with 19 bases between. The CDR3 region is CASSLGPLERGGELFF. In DNA, the CDR3 is TGTGCCAGCAGCTTGGGCCCCCTAGAACGGGGCGGGGAGCTGTTTTTT.

This chain uses TRBV19 with TRBJ2-4; TRBD1 matches at 7 bases. The germline CDR1 and CDR2 sequences are LNHDA and SQIVND (reference sequence). V shed 4 bases and J 0 bases; nucleotides not matched to a gene: 18. The CDR3 consists of 20 residues. The CDR3 here is CASSKGSKGGQSIAKNIQYF. CDR3 sequence (DNA): TGTGCCAGTAGTAAGGGCAGCAAAGGGGGACAGTCTATAGCCAAAAACATTCAGTACTTC. Full variable domain (remainder filled in from reference TRBV19 and TRBJ2-4): DGGITQSPKYLFRKEGQNVTLSCEQNLNHDAMYWYRQDPGQGLRLIYYSQIVNDFQKGDIAEGYSVSREKKESFPLTVTSAQKNPTAFYLCASSKGSKGGQSIAKNIQYFGAGTRLSVL.

The V call is TRBV28, the J call TRBJ1-2; 7 nucleotides agree with TRBD1. CDR1 is MDHEN and CDR2 is SYDVKM in the germline V gene. The CDR3 runs 16 residues. The ends lost 1 base at V and 7 bases at J; junction bases unmatched: 12. The CDR3 reads CASSLYQGRGRVGYTF. As DNA, the CDR3 is TGTGCCAGCAGTTTATATCAGGGCAGGGGGAGGGTTGGCTACACCTTC.